This TCR beta chain originates from a study of fetal regulatory T cell absence and autoimmunity. The protocol was immunoSEQ multiplex PCR, while the TCRdb copy is restricted to in-frame clones and leaves out a portion. The profile shows approximately 94,000 clones, about 78% of them singletons. The germline CDR1 and CDR2 sequences are SGHAT and FQNNGV. V lost 3 bases and J lost 7; bases outside the gene matches: 4. The CDR3 contains 14 residues. The sample consisted of pancreas tissue. The receptor comes from a male donor with IPEX syndrome. The chain carries TRBV11-2 and TRBJ2-3; 10 positions match TRBD1. CDR3 nucleotide sequence: TGTGCCAGCAGCTTCCGACAGGGGGCAAATACGCAGTATTTT. Its protein is CASSFRQGANTQYF.